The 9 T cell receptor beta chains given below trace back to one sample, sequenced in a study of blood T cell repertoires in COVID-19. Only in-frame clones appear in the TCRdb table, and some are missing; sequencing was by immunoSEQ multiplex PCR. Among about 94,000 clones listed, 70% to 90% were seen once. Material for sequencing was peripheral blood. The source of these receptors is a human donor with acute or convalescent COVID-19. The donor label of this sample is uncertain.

CDR3: CASSQNLAGTDTQYF. As DNA, the CDR3 is TGTGCCAGCAGCCAAAATCTAGCGGGCACAGATACGCAGTATTTT. This chain joins TRBV3-1 (or the pseudogene TRBV3-2) and TRBJ2-3; 7 bases are shared with TRBD2. J gave up 1 base and V 2 bases, and 3 bases lay outside the gene matches. CDR3 length: 15 residues. Germline CDR1 reads LGHDT; CDR2 reads YNNKEL (reference sequence).

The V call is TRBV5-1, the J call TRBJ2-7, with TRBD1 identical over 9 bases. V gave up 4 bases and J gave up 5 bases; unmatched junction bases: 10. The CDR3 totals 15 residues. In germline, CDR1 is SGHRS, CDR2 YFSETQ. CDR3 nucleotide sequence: TGCGCCAGCAGCCCCCGACGGGACAGGGTACACGAGCAGTACTTC. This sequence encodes CASSPRRDRVHEQYF.

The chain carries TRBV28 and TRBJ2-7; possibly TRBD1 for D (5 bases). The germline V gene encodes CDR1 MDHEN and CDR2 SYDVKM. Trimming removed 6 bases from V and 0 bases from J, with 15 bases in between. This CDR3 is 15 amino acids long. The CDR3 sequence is CASRPTQGNSYEQYF. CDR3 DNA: TGTGCCAGCAGGCCTACTCAGGGTAACTCCTACGAGCAGTACTTC. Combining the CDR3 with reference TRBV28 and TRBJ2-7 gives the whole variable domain DVKVTQSSRYLVKRTGEKVFLECVQDMDHENMFWYRQDPGLGLRLIYFSYDVKMKEKGDIPEGYSVSREKKERFSLILESASTNQTSMYLCASRPTQGNSYEQYFGPGTRLTVT.

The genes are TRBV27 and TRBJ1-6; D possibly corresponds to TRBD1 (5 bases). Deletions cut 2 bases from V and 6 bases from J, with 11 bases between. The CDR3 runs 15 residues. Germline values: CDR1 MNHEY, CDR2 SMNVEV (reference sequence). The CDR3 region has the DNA TGTGCCAGCAGTTTAATGGTGGGGGGTAATTCACCCCTCCACTTT. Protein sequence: CASSLMVGGNSPLHF.

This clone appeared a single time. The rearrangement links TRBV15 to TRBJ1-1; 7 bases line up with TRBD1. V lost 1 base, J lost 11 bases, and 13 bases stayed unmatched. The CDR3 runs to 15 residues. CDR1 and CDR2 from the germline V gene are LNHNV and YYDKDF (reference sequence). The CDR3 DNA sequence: TGTGCCACCAGCAGAGGGAGAGGGTCACAGGGGAGGGCTTTCTTT. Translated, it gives CATSRGRGSQGRAFF.

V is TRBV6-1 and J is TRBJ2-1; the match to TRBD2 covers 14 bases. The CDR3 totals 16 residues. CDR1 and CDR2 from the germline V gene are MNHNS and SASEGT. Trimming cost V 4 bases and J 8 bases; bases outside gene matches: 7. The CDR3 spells CASSGRGLAGGHEQFF. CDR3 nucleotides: TGTGCCAGCAGTGGCCGAGGACTAGCGGGGGGCCATGAGCAGTTCTTC.

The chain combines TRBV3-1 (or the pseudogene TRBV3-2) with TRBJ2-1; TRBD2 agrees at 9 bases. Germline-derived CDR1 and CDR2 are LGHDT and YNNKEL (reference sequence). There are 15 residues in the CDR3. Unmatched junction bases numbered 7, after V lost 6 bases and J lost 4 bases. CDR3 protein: CASSPNSGGYNEQFF. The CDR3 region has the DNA TGTGCCAGCAGTCCAAATAGCGGGGGATACAATGAGCAGTTCTTC.

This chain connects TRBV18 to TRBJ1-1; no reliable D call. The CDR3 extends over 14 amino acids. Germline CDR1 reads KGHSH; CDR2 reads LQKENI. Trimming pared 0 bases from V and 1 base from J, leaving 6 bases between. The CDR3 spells CASSPPSQNTEAFF. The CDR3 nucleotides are TGTGCCAGCTCACCACCGTCCCAGAACACTGAAGCTTTCTTT.

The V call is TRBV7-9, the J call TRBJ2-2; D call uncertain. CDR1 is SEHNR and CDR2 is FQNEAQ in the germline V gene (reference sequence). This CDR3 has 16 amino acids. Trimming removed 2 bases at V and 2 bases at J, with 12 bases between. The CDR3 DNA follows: TGTGCCAGCAGCTTATACGGAGTTTTTAACACCGGGGAGCTGTTTTTT. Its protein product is CASSLYGVFNTGELFF.